This T cell receptor beta chain comes out of a study of blood T cell repertoires in COVID-19 (dated by TCRdb to about 2020). Study-wide context: The collaborator samples originated in the United States, Italy and Spain and spanned the acute and convalescent phases of COVID-19. The prospective study material was composed of cDNA or gDNA derived from T cells, B-cell-depleted T cells, or PBMCs. The dataset comprised deeply sampled blood TCRbeta repertoires from subjects exposed to, actively infected with, or recovered from COVID-19. The repertoires were made available in a free public database intended to serve as a resource for research on the immune response to SARS-CoV-2. The samples were drawn from two sources: the first 160 participants of the ongoing ImmuneRACE study, and 1,254 subjects contributed by 6 global collaborators. Sample metadata almost always included a de-identified subject ID, COVID-19 status, age in years and sex. Where available, HLA class I and class II types were taken from metadata supplied by the sample provider and were not determined by assay-based typing.

As concerns this clone: Its antigen is unknown. The input lacks base qualities; no much larger clone sits a single base away.

V is pruned by 8 bases and J by 1 base, leaving 3 bases of the junction without a gene match. According to the germline V gene, CDR1 reads SNHLY and CDR2 reads FYNNEI. From its cysteine to its valine, the CDR3 spans 14 amino acids. Just the 42-base CDR3 DNA is kept, in frame starting at base 1. TCRbeta CDR3 regions were amplified from genomic DNA using the immunoSEQ Assay, a bias-controlled multiplex PCR. As for the original processing: The number of nucleated cells in each sample was estimated from the amplification of reference gene primers within the assay. Sequence reads were collapsed and filtered to measure the absolute abundance of every unique TCRbeta CDR3 rearrangement. For each sample, productive Simpson clonality was calculated as the square root of Simpson's diversity index across productive rearrangements. This immuneACCESS table, as held by TCRdb, lists in-frame sequences with V and J called but not all clones. Of the missing ones, under half trace to an unresolved V gene in checked studies; the others have no known cause. V and J calls and clone size come straight from that table; D and trimming were deduced from the DNA. In all, the sample holds roughly 93,000 clones, and 80% to 90% of those were seen once. The ten largest clones capture under 9.5% of the sample.

Each collaborating institution followed its own protocols to collect whole blood in K2EDTA tubes. For TCRbeta analysis, collaborators shipped samples as frozen whole blood, isolated PBMCs, or DNA extracted from either of those sample types. Overall study outcomes, separate from this receptor: How much clinical and demographic metadata was included differed by source and by participant, and the metadata was provided uncurated.

Rearrangement joined TRBV2 to TRBJ2-7, and 12 bases in between align with TRBD2. The sequencing input was peripheral blood. This clonotype was sampled from a man in his fifties with acute or convalescent COVID-19. The nucleotides read TGTGCCAGCCAAGGACTAGCGGGGTCCTACGAGCAGTACGTC. Translated, this gives CASQGLAGSYEQYV.